The sequence of this TCR beta chain was determined in a study of cytomegalovirus exposure and HLA in healthy donors. Trimming removed 0 bases from V and 1 base from J; junction bases left unmatched: 5. The CDR3 covers 16 residues. In germline, CDR1 is SGHAT, CDR2 FQNNGV. General study points: Confirmation in vitro established that three CMV-associated chains were specific for CMV antigens.

Vbeta (60) and Jbeta (13) primers were used in the PCR. Measured with immunoSEQ multiplex PCR; TCRdb has only the in-frame clones, and not every one. Of around 150,000 clones detected, about 74% appear once; the ten largest clones hold roughly 2%. As concerns this clone: Its antigen is still unknown.

The chain recombines TRBV11-2 with TRBJ1-1, with 7 bases matching TRBD1. The sample taken for sequencing was PBMCs. This receptor was obtained from a middle-aged woman in good health and CMV-seronegative. The CDR3 sequence: CASSLEARGPNTEAFF. The CDR3 nucleotides are TGTGCCAGCAGCTTAGAGGCTAGGGGGCCGAACACTGAAGCTTTCTTT.